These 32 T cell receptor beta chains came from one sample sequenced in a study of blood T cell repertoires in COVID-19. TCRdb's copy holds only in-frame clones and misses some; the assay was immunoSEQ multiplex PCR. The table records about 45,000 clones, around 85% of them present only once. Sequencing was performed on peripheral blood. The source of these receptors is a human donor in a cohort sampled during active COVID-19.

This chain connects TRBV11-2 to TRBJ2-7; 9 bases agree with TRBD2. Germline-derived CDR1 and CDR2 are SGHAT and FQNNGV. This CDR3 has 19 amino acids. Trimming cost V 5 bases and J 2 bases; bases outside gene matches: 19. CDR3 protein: CASSVGLSRLAVTAYEQYF. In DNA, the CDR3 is TGTGCCAGCAGCGTCGGCTTGTCGAGACTAGCGGTCACGGCCTACGAGCAGTACTTC.

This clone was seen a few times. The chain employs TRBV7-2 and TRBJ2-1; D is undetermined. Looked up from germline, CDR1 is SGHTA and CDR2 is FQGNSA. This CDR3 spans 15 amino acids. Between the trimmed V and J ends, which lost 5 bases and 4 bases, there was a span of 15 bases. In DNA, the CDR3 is TGTGCCAGCAGCGTTACACAGTCTAATTACAATGAGCAGTTCTTC. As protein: CASSVTQSNYNEQFF.

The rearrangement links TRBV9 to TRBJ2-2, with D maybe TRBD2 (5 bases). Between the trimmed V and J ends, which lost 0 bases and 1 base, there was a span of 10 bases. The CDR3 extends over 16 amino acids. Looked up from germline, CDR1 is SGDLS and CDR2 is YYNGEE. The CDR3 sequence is CASSVDGAVNTGELFF. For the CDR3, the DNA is TGTGCCAGCAGCGTAGATGGAGCGGTGAACACCGGGGAGCTGTTTTTT.

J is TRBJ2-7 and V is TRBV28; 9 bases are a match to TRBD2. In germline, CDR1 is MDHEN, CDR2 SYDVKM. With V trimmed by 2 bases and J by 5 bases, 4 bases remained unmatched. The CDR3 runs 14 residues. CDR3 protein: CASSLIAGAHEQYF. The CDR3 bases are TGTGCCAGCAGTTTAATAGCGGGGGCCCACGAGCAGTACTTC. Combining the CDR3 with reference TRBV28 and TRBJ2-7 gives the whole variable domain DVKVTQSSRYLVKRTGEKVFLECVQDMDHENMFWYRQDPGLGLRLIYFSYDVKMKEKGDIPEGYSVSREKKERFSLILESASTNQTSMYLCASSLIAGAHEQYFGPGTRLTVT.

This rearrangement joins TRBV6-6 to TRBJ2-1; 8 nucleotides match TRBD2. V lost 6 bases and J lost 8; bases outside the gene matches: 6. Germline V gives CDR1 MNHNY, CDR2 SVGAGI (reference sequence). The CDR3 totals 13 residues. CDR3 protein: CASSRGTRDEQFF. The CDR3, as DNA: TGTGCCAGCAGCCGTGGGACTAGAGATGAGCAGTTCTTC.

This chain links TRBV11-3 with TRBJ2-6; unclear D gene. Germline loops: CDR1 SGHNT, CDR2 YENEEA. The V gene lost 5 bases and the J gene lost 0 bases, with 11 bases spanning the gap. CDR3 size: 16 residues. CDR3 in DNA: TGTGCCAGCAGCCCCCATGCCAGCTCTGGGGCCAACGTCCTGACTTTC. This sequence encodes CASSPHASSGANVLTF.

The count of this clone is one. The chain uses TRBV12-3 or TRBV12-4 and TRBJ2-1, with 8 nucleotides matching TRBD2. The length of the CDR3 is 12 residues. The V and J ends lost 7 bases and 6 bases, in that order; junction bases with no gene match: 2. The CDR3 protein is CASTGTSNEQFF. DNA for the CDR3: TGTGCCAGCACCGGGACTAGCAATGAGCAGTTCTTC.

Written as DNA, the CDR3 is TGCGCCAGCAGCTTACACCCTGGACAGAGCCCTAATTCACCCCTCCACTTT. Its translation: CASSLHPGQSPNSPLHF. The chain has TRBV5-1 and TRBJ1-6; tentatively, D is TRBD1 (6 bases). V was pared by 2 bases and J by 6 bases, with 18 bases between. The CDR3 runs 17 residues. Germline loops: CDR1 SGHRS, CDR2 YFSETQ.

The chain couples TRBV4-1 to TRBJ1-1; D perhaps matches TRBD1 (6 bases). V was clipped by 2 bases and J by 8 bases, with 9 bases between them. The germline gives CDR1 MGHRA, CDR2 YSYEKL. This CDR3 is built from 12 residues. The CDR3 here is CASSQIQGEAFF. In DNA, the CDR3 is TGCGCCAGCAGCCAAATACAGGGCGAAGCTTTCTTT.

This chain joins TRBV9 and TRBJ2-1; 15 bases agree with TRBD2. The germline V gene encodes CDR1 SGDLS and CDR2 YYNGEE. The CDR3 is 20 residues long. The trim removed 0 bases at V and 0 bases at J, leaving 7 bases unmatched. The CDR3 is CASSVGRTSGGANSYNEQFF. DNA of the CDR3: TGTGCCAGCAGCGTAGGGAGGACTAGCGGGGGGGCGAACTCCTACAATGAGCAGTTCTTC.

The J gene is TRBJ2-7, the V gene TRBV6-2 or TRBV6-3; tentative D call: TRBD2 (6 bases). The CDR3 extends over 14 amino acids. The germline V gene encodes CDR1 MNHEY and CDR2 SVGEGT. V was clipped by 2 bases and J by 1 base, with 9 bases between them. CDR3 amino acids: CASSYRGASYEQYF. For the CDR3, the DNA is TGTGCCAGCAGTTACCGCGGGGCTTCCTACGAGCAGTACTTC.

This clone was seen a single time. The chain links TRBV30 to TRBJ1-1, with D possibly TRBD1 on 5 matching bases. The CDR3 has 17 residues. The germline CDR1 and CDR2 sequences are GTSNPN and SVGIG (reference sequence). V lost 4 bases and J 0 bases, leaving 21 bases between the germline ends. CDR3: CAWKRLRSGILNTEAFF. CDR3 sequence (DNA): TGTGCCTGGAAAAGGCTTAGATCAGGGATCCTGAACACTGAAGCTTTCTTT.

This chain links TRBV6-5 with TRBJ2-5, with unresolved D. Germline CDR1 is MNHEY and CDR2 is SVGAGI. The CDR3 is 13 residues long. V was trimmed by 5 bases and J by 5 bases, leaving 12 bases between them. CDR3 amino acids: CASSNSELETQYF. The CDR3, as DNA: TGTGCCAGCAGTAATAGTGAATTGGAGACCCAGTACTTC.

CDR3: CASSYHGQGPYEQYF. CDR3 in DNA: TGTGCCAGCAGTTACCATGGACAGGGACCCTACGAGCAGTACTTC. The chain combines TRBV6-5 with TRBJ2-7, with TRBD1 identical over 8 bases. This CDR3 has 15 amino acids. Germline-derived CDR1 and CDR2 are MNHEY and SVGAGI. The V gene end was trimmed by 2 bases and the J gene end by 2 bases; junction bases not matched to a gene: 5.

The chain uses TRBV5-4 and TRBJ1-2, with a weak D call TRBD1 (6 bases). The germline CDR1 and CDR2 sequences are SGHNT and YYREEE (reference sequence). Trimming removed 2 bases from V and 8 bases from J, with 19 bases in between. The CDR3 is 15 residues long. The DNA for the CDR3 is TGTGCCAGCAGCTTTAAACAGGGAAAGGTTCCCGGCTACACCTTC. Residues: CASSFKQGKVPGYTF. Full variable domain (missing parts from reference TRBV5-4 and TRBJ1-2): ETGVTQSPTHLIKTRGQQVTLRCSSQSGHNTVSWYQQALGQGPQFIFQYYREEENGRGNFPPRFSGLQFPNYSSELNVNALELDDSALYLCASSFKQGKVPGYTFGSGTRLTVV.

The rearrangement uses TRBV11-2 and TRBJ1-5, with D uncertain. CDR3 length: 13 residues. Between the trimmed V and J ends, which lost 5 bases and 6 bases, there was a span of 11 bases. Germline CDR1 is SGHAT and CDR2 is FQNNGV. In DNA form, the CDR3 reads TGTGCCAGCAGCCCTTCTCTGCGTCAGCCCCAGCATTTT. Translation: CASSPSLRQPQHF.

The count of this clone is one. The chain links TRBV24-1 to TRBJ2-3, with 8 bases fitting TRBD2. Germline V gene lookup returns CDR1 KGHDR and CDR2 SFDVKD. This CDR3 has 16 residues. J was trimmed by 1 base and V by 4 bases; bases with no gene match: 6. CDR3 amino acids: CATSDPSGGGTDTQYF. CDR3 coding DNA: TGTGCCACCAGTGACCCGAGCGGGGGAGGCACAGATACGCAGTATTTT.

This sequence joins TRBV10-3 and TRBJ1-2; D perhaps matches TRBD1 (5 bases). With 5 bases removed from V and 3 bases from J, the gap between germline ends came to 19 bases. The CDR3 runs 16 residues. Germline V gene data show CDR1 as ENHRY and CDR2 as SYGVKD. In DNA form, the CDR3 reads TGTGCCATCAGTCGTACCCCCCGAGGGGAGGACTATGGCTACACCTTC. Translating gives CAISRTPRGEDYGYTF.

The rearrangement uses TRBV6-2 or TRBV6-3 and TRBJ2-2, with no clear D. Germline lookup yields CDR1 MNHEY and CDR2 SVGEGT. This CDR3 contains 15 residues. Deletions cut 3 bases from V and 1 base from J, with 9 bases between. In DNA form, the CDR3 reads TGTGCCAGCAGTTATGAACAGATGAACACCGGGGAGCTGTTTTTT. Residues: CASSYEQMNTGELFF.

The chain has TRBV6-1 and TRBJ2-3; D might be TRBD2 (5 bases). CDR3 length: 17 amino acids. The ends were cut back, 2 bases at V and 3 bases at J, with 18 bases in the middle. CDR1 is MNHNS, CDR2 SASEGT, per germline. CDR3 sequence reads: CASSEKRQIITTDTQYF. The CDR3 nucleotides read TGTGCCAGCAGTGAAAAGCGGCAGATTATTACGACAGATACGCAGTATTTT.

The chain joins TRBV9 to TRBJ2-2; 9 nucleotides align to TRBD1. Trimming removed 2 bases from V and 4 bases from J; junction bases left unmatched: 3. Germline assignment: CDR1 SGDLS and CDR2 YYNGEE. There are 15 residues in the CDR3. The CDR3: CASSVGQGGTGELFF. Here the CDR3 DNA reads TGTGCCAGCAGCGTGGGACAGGGAGGCACCGGGGAGCTGTTTTTT.

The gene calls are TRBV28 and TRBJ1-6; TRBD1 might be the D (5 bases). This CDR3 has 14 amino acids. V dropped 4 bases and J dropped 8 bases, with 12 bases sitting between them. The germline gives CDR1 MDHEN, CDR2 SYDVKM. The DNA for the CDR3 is TGTGCCAGCAGTTGGGGGGGGGTGGATTCACCCCTCCACTTT. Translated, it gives CASSWGGVDSPLHF.

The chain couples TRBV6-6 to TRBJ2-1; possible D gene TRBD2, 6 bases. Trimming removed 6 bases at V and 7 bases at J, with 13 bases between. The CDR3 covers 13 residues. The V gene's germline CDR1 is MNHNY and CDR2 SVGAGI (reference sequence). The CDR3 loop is CASRRLSGNEQFF. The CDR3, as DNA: TGTGCCAGCAGACGACTTAGCGGTAATGAGCAGTTCTTC.

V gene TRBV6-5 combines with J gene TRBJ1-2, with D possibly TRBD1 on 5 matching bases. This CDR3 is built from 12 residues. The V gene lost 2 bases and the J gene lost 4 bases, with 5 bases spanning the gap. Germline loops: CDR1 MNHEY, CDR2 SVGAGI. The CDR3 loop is CASSYQGYGYTF. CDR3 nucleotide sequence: TGTGCCAGCAGTTACCAGGGCTATGGCTACACCTTC.

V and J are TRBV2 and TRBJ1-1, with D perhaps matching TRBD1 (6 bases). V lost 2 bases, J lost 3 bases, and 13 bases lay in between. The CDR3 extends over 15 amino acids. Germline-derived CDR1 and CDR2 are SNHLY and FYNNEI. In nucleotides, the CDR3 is TGTGCCAGCAGTGAAAGAGGGGGGGCCGACACTGAAGCTTTCTTT. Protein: CASSERGGADTEAFF.

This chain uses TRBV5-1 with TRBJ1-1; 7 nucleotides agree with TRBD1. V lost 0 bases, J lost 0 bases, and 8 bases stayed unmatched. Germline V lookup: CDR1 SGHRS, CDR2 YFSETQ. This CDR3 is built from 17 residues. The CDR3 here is CASSLGYGTDMNTEAFF. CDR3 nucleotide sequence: TGCGCCAGCAGCTTGGGGTATGGGACAGATATGAACACTGAAGCTTTCTTT.

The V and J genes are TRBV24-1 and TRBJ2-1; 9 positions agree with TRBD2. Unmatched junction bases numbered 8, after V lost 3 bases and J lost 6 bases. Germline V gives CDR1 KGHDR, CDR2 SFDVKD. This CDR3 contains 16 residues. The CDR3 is CATSDPLAGGLNEQFF. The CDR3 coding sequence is TGTGCCACCAGTGATCCCCTGGCGGGGGGGCTCAATGAGCAGTTCTTC.

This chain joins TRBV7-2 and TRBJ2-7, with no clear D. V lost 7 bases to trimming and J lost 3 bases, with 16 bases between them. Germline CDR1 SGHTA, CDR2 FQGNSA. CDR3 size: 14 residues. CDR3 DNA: TGTGCCAGCACAATAAGAGATACCTTCTACGAGCAGTACTTC. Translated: CASTIRDTFYEQYF.

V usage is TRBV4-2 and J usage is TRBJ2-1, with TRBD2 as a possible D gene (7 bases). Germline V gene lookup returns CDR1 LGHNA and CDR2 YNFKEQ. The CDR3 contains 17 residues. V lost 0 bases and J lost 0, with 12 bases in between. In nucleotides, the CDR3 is TGTGCCAGCAGCCAAGAGGCGGGGGCCTCCTCCTACAATGAGCAGTTCTTC. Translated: CASSQEAGASSYNEQFF.

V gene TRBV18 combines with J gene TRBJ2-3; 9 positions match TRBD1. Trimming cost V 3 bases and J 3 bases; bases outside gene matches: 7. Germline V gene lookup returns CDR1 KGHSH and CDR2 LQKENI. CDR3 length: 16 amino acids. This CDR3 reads CASSPRTGVLTDTQYF. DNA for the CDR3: TGTGCCAGCTCACCGCGGACAGGGGTCTTGACAGATACGCAGTATTTT.

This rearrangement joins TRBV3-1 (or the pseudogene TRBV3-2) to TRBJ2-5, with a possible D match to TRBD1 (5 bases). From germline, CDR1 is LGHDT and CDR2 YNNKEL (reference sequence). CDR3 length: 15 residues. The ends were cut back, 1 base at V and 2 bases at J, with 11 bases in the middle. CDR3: CASSQVKGLQETQYF. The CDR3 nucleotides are TGTGCCAGCAGCCAAGTAAAGGGGTTACAAGAGACCCAGTACTTC.

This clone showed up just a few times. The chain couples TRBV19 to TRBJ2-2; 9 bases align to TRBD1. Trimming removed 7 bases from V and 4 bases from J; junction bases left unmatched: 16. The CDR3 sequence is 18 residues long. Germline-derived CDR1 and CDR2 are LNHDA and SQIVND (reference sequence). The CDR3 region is CASTTVGTGLWGTGELFF. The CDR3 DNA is TGTGCCAGTACCACGGTGGGGACAGGGTTATGGGGCACCGGGGAGCTGTTTTTT.